This T cell receptor (beta chain) was recovered during a study of T cell responses to AZD1222 COVID-19 vaccine (TCRdb year 2021). As for the study more broadly: A total of just over 230 trial participants underwent TCR sequencing, of whom around 210 had received two doses of AZD1222 and some 25 had received two doses of the MenACWY control vaccine. Trial participants were enrolled by age into 18-55, 56-69 and 70-plus year subgroups, with approximately 160, 26 and 62 TCR-sequenced participants respectively. Results the study describes overall, beyond this receptor: After two AZD1222 doses, spike-specific TCR breadth and depth were significantly higher than at day 0 and than in MenACWY recipients. In the small 56-69-year group, the increase in depth fell short of significance, most likely because of low power. Epitopes outside the regions mutated in the B.1.351 and B.1.1.7 variants were reportedly recognized by nearly half of the unique spike-specific TCRs. Participants were mostly white British, with more females than males. The authors suggested clonal diversity may have been underestimated. No day 14 peak-response samples were available, so repertoires were characterized only after the peak T cell response. Conclusions about previously exposed vaccinees are limited because only a handful of AZD1222 recipients were SARS-CoV-2 seropositive at baseline. CD4 TCRs associated with the vaccine covered the entire spike protein, and the dominant responses were in regions 160-218 and 743-854.

The CDR3 regions of human TCRbeta chains were subjected to immunosequencing. Regarding the original processing steps: TCRs in the repertoires were matched against a reference library of SARS-CoV-2-specific TCRs that had been generated with the MIRA antigen-specificity platform. Breadth was defined as the fraction of unique TCRs that were SARS-CoV-2-associated. Depth was defined as the fraction of total T cells that were SARS-CoV-2-associated. Using the MIRA data, every spike-specific TCR was mapped to the spike region that the TCR reacted to and assigned to either a CD4 or a CD8 class. Log10-transformed breadth and depth values were compared by one-way ANOVA with Sidak's multiple comparisons tests. TCRdb stores this immuneACCESS table with in-frame sequences only. Part of the clones is absent; in the studies checked, under half of the shortfall reflects unresolved V genes, and no reason is known for the rest. V, J and clone size were drawn from that table, and D and trimming were deduced from the DNA. The sample table records fewer than 200,000 clones; around 90% of these occur just once. 11% of the sample is taken by the ten largest.

The time point label, as the study defines it: about 28 days (+/-7) after the second vaccine dose. Because spike-specific TCR depth and breadth did not differ between the two schedules, AZD1222 recipients who got a second dose at roughly 4 weeks were pooled with those who got a second dose at roughly 12 weeks. The vaccinee samples were drawn from two UK trials, COV001 and COV002, one of which was a single-blind randomized controlled phase 2/3 trial testing AZD1222 (ChAdOx1 nCoV-19) in healthy adults. For TCRbeta chain sequencing, PBMC samples from trial participants were taken at day 0 and at day 28 after the second dose. About this clone itself: Its target antigen remains unknown. No quality values exist for individual bases; no much larger clone is one base distant.

From a lookup of the germline V gene, CDR1 and CDR2 are SNHLY and FYNNEI. The CDR3 measures 13 amino acids from cysteine to phenylalanine. The sequence is cut down to CDR3 DNA, 39 bases in frame from base 1. The germline ends are 10 bases apart after V is trimmed by 7 bases and J by 1 base. The specimen was peripheral blood, collected 28 days after the second AZD1222 dose. This clonotype was obtained from an adult who received the AZD1222 COVID-19 vaccine. This chain joins TRBV2 to TRBJ1-1; no D gene can be assigned with confidence. The DNA sequence is given as TGTGCCAGCAAGTCCGCGGAGAACACTGAAGCTTTCTTT. This is translated as CASKSAENTEAFF.